The TCR beta chain under discussion was sequenced for a study of blood T cells in healthy people across ages. PCR was performed a second time for 7 to 11 cycles using a sample-barcoded 5' primer and a J-beta primer mix. TCRdb re-derived calls from the 5' RACE reads in MiXCR, one entry per CDR3 protein. The data contain about 1.8 million distinct CDR3 sequences, about 50% of them singletons. V was pared by 8 bases and J by 3 bases, with 7 bases of the junction left unmatched. The CDR3 is 13 amino acids. Germline V CDR1 and CDR2: LNHDA, SQIVND (reference sequence). Total RNA was extracted at no less than 5.5 micrograms per sample.

The sample taken for sequencing was blood. The clonotype was recovered from a woman in her thirties or forties in good health. The rearrangement links TRBV19 to TRBJ2-7, with 7 bases aligning to TRBD1. The CDR3 region has the DNA TGTGCCAGTGGGGACAGTTTACTCTACGAGCAGTACTTC. The encoded protein is CASGDSLLYEQYF.